The text below deals with one T cell receptor beta chain. These data originate in a study of blood T cell dynamics during melanoma immunotherapy. CDR3 length equals 15 residues. Germline CDR1 and CDR2: MGHRA and YSYEKL. With 3 bases removed from V and 0 bases from J, the gap between germline ends came to 8 bases. The time point is: pre-treatment baseline. TCRdb's table, derived via immunoSEQ multiplex PCR, lists solely in-frame clones and lacks some. This table has 3,500 to 4,000 clones, around 97% appearing once. This clonotype was sampled from a human donor with melanoma. The J gene is TRBJ1-4, the V gene TRBV4-1; D uncertain. The material was effector memory CD8+ T cells from blood, obtained from a patient treated with checkpoint blockade. CDR3 in amino acids: CASSHATSTNEKLFF. CDR3 in DNA: TGCGCCAGCAGCCATGCGACTTCAACTAATGAAAAACTGTTTTTT.